Listed below are T cell receptor beta chains from one sample, sequenced in a study of blood T cell repertoires in COVID-19. Profiling relied on immunoSEQ multiplex PCR, and the TCRdb table lists in-frame clones only, not all of them. Of about 76,000 clones listed, roughly 90% are singletons. The sample comprised peripheral blood. The origin of the receptors is a man aged 45-60 years with acute or convalescent COVID-19. The CDR3 runs from the conserved cysteine through the conserved F or W. The D gene is left open where the match is weak. Rows may omit the clone size; those that give it use once, few, many or a size class.

j_call clone_size v_call d_call cdr3_aa cdr3_nt
TRBJ1-5 - TRBV6-9 - CASSSGSLLSNQPQHF TGTGCCAGCAGTTCAGGCAGCTTATTATCGAATCAGCCCCAGCATTTT
TRBJ2-4 - TRBV11-2 - CASSPNRLAQYF TGTGCCAGCAGCCCCAACCGCCTGGCTCAGTACTTC
TRBJ2-7 - TRBV24-1 - CATSDSSTGPFEQYF TGTGCCACCAGTGATTCTTCCACAGGACCTTTCGAGCAGTACTTC
TRBJ1-2 - TRBV6-6 TRBD1 CASRSTGTGGYYGYTF TGTGCCAGCAGATCGACCGGGACAGGGGGATACTATGGCTACACCTTC
TRBJ1-2 - TRBV6-2/TRBV6-3 TRBD1 CASSADRGVYGYTF TGTGCCAGCAGTGCAGACAGGGGAGTCTATGGCTACACCTTC
TRBJ2-7 - TRBV28 TRBD2 CASSSRGGRYGYEQYF TGTGCCAGCAGTTCGCGGGGGGGCAGATACGGGTACGAGCAGTACTTC
TRBJ2-1 - TRBV27 TRBD2 CASSTRAVAGGPYYNEQFF TGTGCCAGCAGTACCCGAGCGGTAGCGGGAGGGCCCTACTACAATGAGCAGTTCTTC
TRBJ1-2 - TRBV10-2 TRBD1 CASSDLASRGQVKGYGYTF TGCGCCAGCAGTGATCTTGCTTCGAGGGGGCAGGTTAAGGGGTATGGCTACACCTTC
TRBJ2-5 - TRBV7-9 - CASSAMYGVETQYF TGTGCCAGCAGCGCGATGTACGGGGTTGAGACCCAGTACTTC
TRBJ2-5 - TRBV10-3 TRBD2 CAISESKAGPQETQYF TGTGCCATCAGTGAGTCCAAAGCGGGACCCCAAGAGACCCAGTACTTC
TRBJ1-1 - TRBV28 TRBD1 CASSPTGTGTRNTEAFF TGTGCCAGCAGCCCAACCGGGACAGGGACCCGGAACACTGAAGCTTTCTTT
TRBJ2-5 - TRBV7-2 - CASSSPGVSAQYF TGTGCCAGCAGCTCCCCGGGGGTCTCGGCCCAGTACTTC
TRBJ2-3 - TRBV27 TRBD2 CASSSGFGRGYTDTQYF TGTGCCAGCAGTTCAGGGTTCGGGCGGGGGTACACAGATACGCAGTATTTT
TRBJ2-1 - TRBV27 TRBD2 CASSNSGGAGYNEQFF TGTGCCAGCAGTAATAGCGGGGGGGCCGGTTACAATGAGCAGTTCTTC
TRBJ2-1 - TRBV14 TRBD1 CASSRSLGTGTYNEQFF TGTGCCAGCAGCCGATCTTTGGGGACAGGGACCTACAATGAGCAGTTCTTC
TRBJ1-4 - TRBV7-9 TRBD1 CASSLGPGTGSEKLFF TGTGCCAGCAGCTTAGGACCTGGGACAGGGTCTGAAAAACTGTTTTTT
TRBJ2-1 - TRBV5-1 TRBD2 CASSRTSGNNEQFF TGCGCCAGCAGCCGGACTAGCGGAAACAATGAGCAGTTCTTC
TRBJ1-2 - TRBV10-3 TRBD1 CAIRTGTGIYGYTF TGTGCCATCAGAACCGGGACAGGGATCTATGGCTACACCTTC
TRBJ2-3 - TRBV28 TRBD2 CASSLGTSGGDTQYF TGTGCCAGCAGTTTGGGGACTAGCGGGGGGGATACGCAGTATTTT
TRBJ1-2 - TRBV7-8 - CASSLVLGGARGYTF TGTGCCAGCAGCTTAGTATTAGGGGGGGCTAGAGGCTACACCTTC
TRBJ2-3 - TRBV7-9 TRBD2 CASSPGGAGGSSTDTQYF TGTGCCAGCAGCCCCGGGGGAGCGGGGGGCTCTAGCACAGATACGCAGTATTTT
TRBJ2-7 - TRBV28 - CASRPQGKPEQYF TGTGCCAGCAGACCACAGGGTAAACCGGAGCAGTACTTC
TRBJ2-5 - TRBV24-1 - CATRAPGLKETQYF TGTGCCACCAGGGCCCCGGGACTCAAAGAGACCCAGTACTTC
TRBJ2-2 - TRBV5-4 - CASSLVGASTGELFF TGTGCCAGCAGCTTGGTGGGGGCGAGCACCGGGGAGCTGTTTTTT
TRBJ2-7 - TRBV7-3 TRBD2 CASSPSGSTSGIYEQYF TGTGCCAGCAGCCCCTCCGGGTCGACTAGCGGTATCTACGAGCAGTACTTC
TRBJ1-6 - TRBV5-1 TRBD1 CASALGQDSPLHF TGCGCCAGCGCTTTGGGACAGGATTCACCCCTCCACTTT
TRBJ1-2 - TRBV3-1/TRBV3-2 - CASSQVFPGNYGYTF TGTGCCAGCAGCCAAGTGTTCCCAGGAAACTATGGCTACACCTTC
TRBJ2-5 - TRBV4-2 - CASSLGGGDETQYF TGTGCCAGCAGCCTCGGCGGCGGGGATGAGACCCAGTACTTC
TRBJ2-3 once TRBV4-2 TRBD2 CASSQDPLAGVSTDTQYF TGTGCCAGCAGCCAAGACCCTCTAGCGGGGGTCAGCACAGATACGCAGTATTTT
TRBJ2-2 - TRBV3-1/TRBV3-2 TRBD1 CASSRGTDTNTGELFF TGTGCCAGCAGCCGAGGGACAGACACGAACACCGGGGAGCTGTTTTTT
TRBJ1-4 - TRBV28 - CASSLGGAEEKLFF TGTGCCAGCAGTTTAGGGGGGGCTGAGGAAAAACTGTTTTTT
TRBJ2-7 - TRBV3-1/TRBV3-2 TRBD2 CASSPTAGTSGNQYF TGTGCCAGCAGCCCTACGGCCGGGACTAGCGGGAATCAGTACTTC
TRBJ2-7 - TRBV28 TRBD1 CASSLFYRGSSYEQYF TGTGCCAGCAGTCTTTTCTACAGGGGAAGCTCCTACGAGCAGTACTTC
TRBJ1-4 - TRBV19 - CASRAREKLFF TGTGCCAGCAGGGCCCGCGAAAAACTGTTTTTT
TRBJ1-1 once TRBV4-3 - CASSLQGWTEAFF TGCGCCAGCAGCCTTCAGGGGTGGACTGAAGCTTTCTTT
TRBJ2-1 - TRBV4-1 - CASSQGTAHNEQFF TGCGCCAGCAGCCAAGGGACAGCGCACAATGAGCAGTTCTTC
TRBJ1-3 - TRBV18 - CASSPPGLRSGNTIYF TGTGCCAGCTCACCACCGGGACTTCGCTCTGGAAACACCATATATTTT
TRBJ2-7 - TRBV5-1 TRBD1 CASSPSRTGDYEQYF TGCGCCAGCAGCCCTTCCCGGACAGGGGACTACGAGCAGTACTTC
TRBJ2-4 - TRBV27 - CASSLSSKNIQYF TGTGCCAGCAGTTTATCGAGCAAAAACATTCAGTACTTC
TRBJ1-5 - TRBV6-2/TRBV6-3 TRBD1 CASSWTGSNQPQHF TGTGCCAGCAGCTGGACAGGTAGCAATCAGCCCCAGCATTTT
TRBJ1-6 once TRBV4-2 TRBD1 CASSLQGQGLGSPLHF TGTGCCAGCAGCCTACAGGGACAGGGGTTGGGTTCACCCCTCCACTTT
TRBJ2-1 - TRBV7-8 TRBD2 CASSLGQRGEQFF TGTGCCAGCAGCTTAGGACAGCGGGGTGAGCAGTTCTTC
TRBJ2-4 once TRBV3-1/TRBV3-2 TRBD1 CASSQDGDSAKNIQYF TGTGCCAGCAGCCAAGATGGGGACAGTGCCAAAAACATTCAGTACTTC
TRBJ2-2 - TRBV7-3 - CASSILVPGELFF TGTGCCAGCAGCATACTAGTCCCCGGGGAGCTGTTTTTT
TRBJ2-3 - TRBV7-3 - CASSFRGSSTDTQYF TGTGCCAGCAGCTTCCGGGGTTCCAGCACAGATACGCAGTATTTT
TRBJ1-2 - TRBV12-3/TRBV12-4 - CASSSTGSYGYTF TGTGCCAGCAGTTCTACAGGGAGCTATGGCTACACCTTC